This T cell receptor beta chain was recovered during a study of early T cells in non-severe SARS-CoV-2 infection. CDR3 size: 14 residues. From germline, CDR1 is MNHEY and CDR2 SVGAGI. J gave up 3 bases and V 4 bases, and 5 bases lay outside the gene matches. This clonotype was counted a few times. TCRdb re-derived calls from the 5' RACE reads in MiXCR, one entry per CDR3 protein. Of some 70,000 distinct CDR3 sequences listed, approximately 9.5% are singletons. This TCR derives from an adult who was a healthcare worker with PCR-confirmed SARS-CoV-2 infection or an uninfected control (not recorded which). The chain carries TRBV6-5 and TRBJ2-7; 8 positions agree with TRBD1. The source material was whole blood. DNA for the CDR3: TGTGCCAGCAGTTTGGACAGGGATCTCTACGAGCAGTACTTC. Translating gives CASSLDRDLYEQYF.